A single sample is the source of the 8 T cell receptor beta chains below, sequenced in a study of shared clonotypes between healthy human individuals. Cells designated naive CD8 were CD45RO-negative and were positively selected for CCR7, with terminally differentiated effector memory CD45RA+ cells excluded. The assay was immunoSEQ multiplex PCR, and TCRdb's table has in-frame clones only and misses some. The table includes about 2 million clones, about 95% detected once. Specimen: naive CD8+ T cells sorted from blood. The receptor set was obtained from a man aged 18 to 30 in good health.

J is TRBJ1-6 and V is TRBV5-4; D possibly corresponds to TRBD1 (5 bases). The germline CDR1 and CDR2 sequences are SGHNT and YYREEE (reference sequence). CDR3 length: 12 amino acids. V was cut by 4 bases and J by 16 bases, with 15 bases left in between. The DNA for the CDR3 is TGTGCCAGCAGCGGGCGGATGGGGCAACTCCACTTT. Its translation: CASSGRMGQLHF.

Of note for this clone: This same CDR3 is encoded by further DNA sequences in the sample. The chain joins TRBV29-1 to TRBJ2-7, with D perhaps given as TRBD1 or TRBD2 (5 bases each). CDR1 SQVTM and CDR2 ANQGSEA come from the germline V gene. Trimming left V 0 bases short and J 3 bases short, with 6 bases between. This CDR3 is built from 12 residues. CDR3 residues: CSVEDGGYEQYF. The CDR3 nucleotides read TGCAGCGTTGAAGATGGGGGCTACGAGCAGTACTTC.

The chain employs TRBV19 and TRBJ2-2; D tentatively fits TRBD1 or TRBD2 (5 bases each). Between the trimmed V and J ends, which lost 4 bases and 4 bases, there was a span of 13 bases. From germline, CDR1 is LNHDA and CDR2 SQIVND (reference sequence). The CDR3 sequence is 15 residues long. The CDR3 here is CASSTRDLSTGELFF. The CDR3, as DNA: TGTGCCAGTAGTACCCGGGACCTCTCCACCGGGGAGCTGTTTTTT.

The chain is built from TRBV27 and TRBJ2-7; tentative D call: TRBD1 (6 bases). The V end was cut by 5 bases, the J end by 3 bases, with 14 bases between. Germline assignment: CDR1 MNHEY and CDR2 SMNVEV (reference sequence). This CDR3 is 14 amino acids long. The CDR3 nucleotides are TGTGCCAGCAGTCTACGGACAGAGAGCTACGAGCAGTACTTC. It yields the protein CASSLRTESYEQYF.

The J gene is TRBJ2-1, the V gene TRBV7-3; tentative D call: TRBD2 (5 bases). V shed 2 bases and J shed 10 bases, with 12 bases lying between them. This CDR3 has 13 amino acids. From germline, CDR1 is SGHTA and CDR2 FQGTGA. The CDR3 DNA sequence: TGTGCCAGCAGCTTATTAGAGGGTGCGGAGCAGTTCTTC. It codes for CASSLLEGAEQFF.

This chain links TRBV10-2 with TRBJ1-5; the D gene is possibly TRBD1 (5 bases). The CDR3 contains 15 residues. The V gene's germline CDR1 is WSHSY and CDR2 SAAADI. Trimming cost V 3 bases and J 2 bases, with 11 bases left between them. CDR3 amino acids: CASSERGYGNQPQHF. The CDR3 bases are TGCGCCAGCAGTGAAAGGGGTTACGGCAATCAGCCCCAGCATTTT.

The rearrangement links TRBV9 to TRBJ2-1; tentatively, D is TRBD2 (6 bases). The CDR3 totals 15 residues. V lost 2 bases, J lost 3 bases, and 12 bases lay in between. The germline V gene encodes CDR1 SGDLS and CDR2 YYNGEE. This chain's CDR3 is CASSVGGNLYNEQFF. DNA of the CDR3: TGTGCCAGCAGCGTTGGCGGGAACCTCTACAATGAGCAGTTCTTC.

This clone was detected once. The rearrangement links TRBV5-1 to TRBJ1-2; no definite D call. The V gene lost 0 bases and the J gene lost 2 bases, with 20 bases spanning the gap. The germline V gene has CDR1 SGHRS and CDR2 YFSETQ. This CDR3 comprises 18 residues. The chain's CDR3 is CASSLGSGGTEPNYGYTF. DNA for the CDR3: TGCGCCAGCAGCTTGGGTTCGGGCGGAACCGAACCAAACTATGGCTACACCTTC.